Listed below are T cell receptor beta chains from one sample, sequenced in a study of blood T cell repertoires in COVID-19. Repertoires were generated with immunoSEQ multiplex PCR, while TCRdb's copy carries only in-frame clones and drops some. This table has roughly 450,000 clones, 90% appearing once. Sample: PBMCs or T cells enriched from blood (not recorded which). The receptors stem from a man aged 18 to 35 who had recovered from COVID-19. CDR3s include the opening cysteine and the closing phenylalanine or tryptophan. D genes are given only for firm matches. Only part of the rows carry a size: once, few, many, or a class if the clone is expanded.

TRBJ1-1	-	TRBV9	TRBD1	CASSAGTGGKRTEAFF	TGTGCCAGCAGCGCCGGGACAGGGGGCAAGAGGACTGAAGCTTTCTTT
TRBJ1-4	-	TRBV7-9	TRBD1	CASSSGNRGAPWGEKLFF	TGTGCCAGCAGCTCCGGCAACAGGGGGGCCCCTTGGGGCGAAAAACTGTTTTTT
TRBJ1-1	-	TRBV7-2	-	CASSLVSGGNTEAFF	TGTGCCAGCAGCTTAGTTTCCGGGGGGAACACTGAAGCTTTCTTT
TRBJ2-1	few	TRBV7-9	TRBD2	CASSMGTSGDNEQFF	TGTGCCAGCAGCATGGGGACTAGCGGAGACAATGAGCAGTTCTTC
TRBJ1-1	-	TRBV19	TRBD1	CASNTGDSMNTEAFF	TGTGCCAGTAATACAGGGGATTCCATGAACACTGAAGCTTTCTTT
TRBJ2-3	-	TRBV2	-	CASSDPQRRTDTQYF	TGTGCCAGCAGTGACCCCCAGCGCCGCACAGATACGCAGTATTTT
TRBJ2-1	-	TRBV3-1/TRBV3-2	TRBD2	CASSQVPLAGGNEQFF	TGTGCCAGCAGCCAAGTCCCCCTAGCGGGAGGGAATGAGCAGTTCTTC
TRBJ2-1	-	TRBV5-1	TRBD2	CASKFIAGLEVNEQFF	TGCGCCAGCAAGTTCATCGCTGGACTAGAAGTAAATGAGCAGTTCTTC
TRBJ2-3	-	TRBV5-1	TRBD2	CASSSTRSGGASDTQYF	TGCGCCAGCAGCTCCACTCGGAGCGGGGGGGCGTCAGATACGCAGTATTTT
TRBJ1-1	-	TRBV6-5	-	CASSYSSVRLNTEAFF	TGTGCCAGCAGTTACTCGTCGGTCAGGTTGAACACTGAAGCTTTCTTT
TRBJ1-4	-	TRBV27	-	CASRGGQKGSEKLFF	TGTGCCAGCAGGGGTGGACAAAAGGGGTCGGAAAAACTGTTTTTT
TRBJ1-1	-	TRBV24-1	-	CATSDFGTEAFF	TGTGCCACCAGTGATTTCGGCACTGAAGCTTTCTTT
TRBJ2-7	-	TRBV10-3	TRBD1	CATTGASSYEQYF	TGTGCCACCACAGGGGCTAGCTCCTACGAGCAGTACTTC
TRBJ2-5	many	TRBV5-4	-	CASRSGLTAQETQYF	TGTGCCAGCAGGTCTGGGCTGACAGCCCAAGAGACCCAGTACTTC
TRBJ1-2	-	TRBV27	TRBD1	CASSPTGTYGYTF	TGTGCCAGCAGCCCGACAGGGACCTATGGCTACACCTTC
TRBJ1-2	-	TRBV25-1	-	CASSELVDGYTF	TGTGCCAGCAGTGAATTGGTAGATGGCTACACCTTC
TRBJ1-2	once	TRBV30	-	CAWSAGDGYTF	TGTGCCTGGAGTGCGGGGGATGGCTACACCTTC
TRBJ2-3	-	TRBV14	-	CASSRSGKDTQYF	TGTGCCAGCAGCCGTTCAGGCAAAGATACGCAGTATTTT
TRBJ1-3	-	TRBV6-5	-	CASRTEYSGNTIYF	TGTGCCAGCCGTACAGAATACTCTGGAAACACCATATATTTT
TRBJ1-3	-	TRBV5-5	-	CASSLEGGRSGNTIYF	TGTGCCAGCAGCTTGGAAGGGGGTCGCTCTGGAAACACCATATATTTT
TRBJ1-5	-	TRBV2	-	CASNEESGNQPQHF	TGTGCCAGCAACGAGGAGAGTGGCAATCAGCCCCAGCATTTT
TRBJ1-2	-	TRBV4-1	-	CASSQDSGYTF	TGCGCCAGCAGCCAAGATAGTGGCTACACCTTC
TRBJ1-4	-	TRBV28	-	CASSFGGSSEKLFF	TGTGCCAGCAGTTTTGGGGGGAGTAGTGAAAAACTGTTTTTT
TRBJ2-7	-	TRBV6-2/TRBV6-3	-	CASSYVYRTYEQYF	TGTGCCAGCAGTTACGTGTACAGGACCTACGAGCAGTACTTC
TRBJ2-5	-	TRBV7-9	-	CASSFGGGQETQYF	TGTGCCAGCAGCTTCGGAGGAGGACAAGAGACCCAGTACTTC
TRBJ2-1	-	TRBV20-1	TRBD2	CSASITGGDYNEQFF	TGCAGTGCTAGTATAACTGGGGGGGACTACAATGAGCAGTTCTTC
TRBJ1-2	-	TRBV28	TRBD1	CASSLSGAGQGYGYTF	TGTGCCAGCAGTTTGTCTGGCGCGGGACAGGGATATGGCTACACCTTC
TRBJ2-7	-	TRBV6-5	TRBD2	CASGERDYEQYF	TGTGCCAGTGGGGAGCGGGATTACGAGCAGTACTTC
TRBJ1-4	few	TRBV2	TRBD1	CASTLGQINEKLFF	TGTGCCAGCACGCTGGGACAGATTAATGAAAAACTGTTTTTT
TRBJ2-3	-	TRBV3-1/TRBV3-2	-	CASSQAASVGGTQYF	TGTGCCAGCAGCCAAGCGGCTAGCGTCGGGGGTACGCAGTATTTT
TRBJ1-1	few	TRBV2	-	CASEPDSPAAFF	TGTGCCAGCGAACCCGACAGCCCTGCGGCTTTCTTT
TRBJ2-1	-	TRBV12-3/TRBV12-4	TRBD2	CASSLAGGDEQFF	TGTGCCAGCAGTTTAGCGGGGGGGGATGAGCAGTTCTTC
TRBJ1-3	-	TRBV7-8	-	CASSLAGLNSGNTIYF	TGTGCCAGCAGCTTAGCGGGCCTCAACTCTGGAAACACCATATATTTT
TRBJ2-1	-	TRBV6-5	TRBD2	CASRRLAGSNEQFF	TGTGCCAGCAGGAGACTAGCGGGGTCCAATGAGCAGTTCTTC
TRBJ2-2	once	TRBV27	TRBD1	CASLDRGATGELFF	TGTGCCAGCCTGGACAGGGGGGCCACCGGGGAGCTGTTTTTT
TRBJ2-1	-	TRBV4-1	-	CASSQLQGMFGHEQFF	TGCGCCAGCAGCCAACTCCAGGGGATGTTCGGTCATGAGCAGTTCTTC
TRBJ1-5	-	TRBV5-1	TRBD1	CASSASPQGAGNQPQHF	TGCGCCAGCAGCGCCTCCCCTCAGGGGGCAGGCAATCAGCCCCAGCATTTT
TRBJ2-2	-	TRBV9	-	CASSPSNSGELFF	TGTGCCAGCAGCCCCTCTAATTCCGGGGAGCTGTTTTTT
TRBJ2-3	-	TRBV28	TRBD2	CASHLGGRMTDTQYF	TGTGCCAGCCATTTGGGCGGGAGAATGACAGATACGCAGTATTTT
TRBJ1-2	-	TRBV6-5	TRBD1	CASRSGTGGPYGYTF	TGTGCCAGCAGATCCGGGACAGGGGGGCCCTATGGCTACACCTTC
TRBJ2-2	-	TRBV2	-	CASIGQDYTGELFF	TGTGCCAGCATTGGTCAGGACTACACCGGGGAGCTGTTTTTT
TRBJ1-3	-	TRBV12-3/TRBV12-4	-	CASSDTRNTIYF	TGTGCCAGCAGTGACACACGAAACACCATATATTTT
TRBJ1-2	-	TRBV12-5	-	CASGQTTGGYTF	TGTGCTAGTGGTCAGACTACTGGGGGCTACACCTTC
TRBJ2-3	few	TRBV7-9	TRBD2	CASSEKAGGTDTQYF	TGTGCCAGCAGCGAAAAAGCGGGGGGCACAGATACGCAGTATTTT
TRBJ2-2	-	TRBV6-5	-	CASSPWNTGELFF	TGTGCCAGCAGCCCCTGGAACACCGGGGAGCTGTTTTTT
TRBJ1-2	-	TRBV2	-	CASSGWGQPYTF	TGTGCCAGCAGTGGTTGGGGCCAGCCCTACACCTTC
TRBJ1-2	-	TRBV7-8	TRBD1	CASSPGQGPANYGYTF	TGTGCCAGCAGCCCAGGACAGGGCCCAGCTAACTATGGCTACACCTTC
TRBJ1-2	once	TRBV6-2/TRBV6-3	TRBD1	CASSYYQDRVAPGNYGYTF	TGTGCCAGCAGTTACTACCAAGACAGGGTTGCTCCTGGTAACTATGGCTACACCTTC
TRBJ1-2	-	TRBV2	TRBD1	CASREDRGPRGYTF	TGTGCCAGCAGAGAAGACAGGGGGCCTAGAGGCTACACCTTC
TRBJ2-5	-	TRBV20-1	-	CSALTGETQYF	TGCAGTGCTTTAACCGGAGAGACCCAGTACTTC
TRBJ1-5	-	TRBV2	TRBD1	CASSADRAPDQPQHF	TGTGCCAGCAGTGCTGACAGGGCCCCCGATCAGCCCCAGCATTTT
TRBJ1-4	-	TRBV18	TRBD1	CASSPRGPDEKLFF	TGTGCCAGCTCACCCAGGGGGCCGGATGAAAAACTGTTTTTT
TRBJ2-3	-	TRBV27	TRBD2	CASSLSSGRVGTDTQYF	TGTGCCAGCAGTTTATCTAGCGGGAGAGTAGGGACAGATACGCAGTATTTT
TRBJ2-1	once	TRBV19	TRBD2	CASNPGLEYNEQFF	TGTGCCAGTAACCCGGGACTAGAATACAATGAGCAGTTCTTC
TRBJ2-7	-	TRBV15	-	CATSRGRGYEQYF	TGTGCCACCAGCAGAGGTCGGGGGTACGAGCAGTACTTC
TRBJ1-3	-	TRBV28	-	CASGNRDSGNTIYF	TGTGCCAGCGGAAACAGGGACTCTGGAAACACCATATATTTT